This T cell receptor beta chain originates from a study of CD8+CD57+ T cells in acquired aplastic anemia. Study summary: Average DNA yield from sorted CD4+ and CD8+ cells was around 3 ug.

According to the study, genomic DNA was the template for TCR beta VDJ and CDR3 profiling. MiXCR, run by TCRdb on the reads, gives a single entry per CDR3 protein. The table lists about half a million distinct CDR3 sequences, over 25% of them singletons. Study-level findings and limits: Patients and controls had in common some 30 CD8+ CDR3 sequences.

Germline CDR1 and CDR2: ENHRY and SYGVKD. This CDR3 region has 16 residues. Patients chosen for sequencing had CD8+CD57+ cells that had expanded, as shown by flow cytometry. Severe acquired aplastic anemia affected all patients. This clonotype was seen once. Its specificity is not known. An end of the junction does not agree with germline; a read error may underlie this. The specimen sequenced was sorted CD4+, CD8+, or CD8+CD57+ T cells (not recorded which) from PBMCs. This receptor was obtained from a human donor with aplastic anemia. The V call is TRBV10-3, the J call TRBJ1-2, with D perhaps matching TRBD1 (5 bases). CDR3 loop: CASSLNPGPKSYGYTF. In DNA, the CDR3 is TGTGCCAGCAGTCTAAATCCGGGACCGAAATCCTATGGCTACACCTTC.